Below are 11 T cell receptor beta chains sequenced from a single sample in a study of cytomegalovirus exposure and HLA in healthy donors (dated by TCRdb to about 2017). Receptor libraries were prepared by the immunoSEQ multiplex PCR assay. For the multiplex PCR, a mixture combining 60 forward primers for TCR Vbeta segments and 13 reverse primers for TCR Jbeta segments was used. Not all clones reach the TCRdb copy of this immuneACCESS table, which keeps in-frame sequences only. Checked studies attribute under half of the gap to unresolved V genes and leave the rest unexplained. This sample gives approximately 150,000 clones in total; around 68% of them show up just once. The top ten clones comprise about 10% of the sample. Material for sequencing was PBMCs. These receptors were obtained from a man between 25 and 39 years old in good health and CMV-seropositive.

This clone was detected only a few times. The chain couples TRBV4-2 to TRBJ2-2, with 7 bases aligning to TRBD2. The germline V gene encodes CDR1 LGHNA and CDR2 YNFKEQ. V lost 0 bases, J lost 2 bases, and 3 bases stayed unmatched. This CDR3 is built from 16 residues. The CDR3 DNA is TGTGCCAGCAGCCAAGATAGACTAGCTAACACCGGGGAGCTGTTTTTT. Translation: CASSQDRLANTGELFF.

The CDR3 bases are TGTGCCAGCAGCTTAGAAGGTAACAGGGCTGCCGAGCAGTACTTC. Residues: CASSLEGNRAAEQYF. V usage is TRBV7-8 and J usage is TRBJ2-7; D perhaps matches TRBD1 (6 bases). This CDR3 has 15 amino acids. CDR1 SGHVS and CDR2 FQNEAQ come from the germline V gene. The V end was cut by 1 base, the J end by 6 bases, with 16 bases between.

This clone was detected once. The rearrangement uses TRBV28 and TRBJ1-5; 9 nucleotides match TRBD1. Trimming took 5 bases from V and 3 from J; bases not matched to a gene: 8. The CDR3 loop spans 16 amino acids. Looked up from germline, CDR1 is MDHEN and CDR2 is SYDVKM. The CDR3 bases are TGTGCCAGCAGTCAAATAACAGGGGGCCCCAATCAGCCCCAGCATTTT. Translated, it gives CASSQITGGPNQPQHF.

This clone was recorded a few times. V is TRBV2 and J is TRBJ1-6; a possible D gene is TRBD1 (6 bases). Germline V gives CDR1 SNHLY, CDR2 FYNNEI. The CDR3 extends over 15 amino acids. Trimming left V 11 bases short and J 7 bases short, with 21 bases between. Here the CDR3 reads CAGQLSGVRNSPLHF. DNA of the CDR3: TGTGCCGGCCAGCTTTCAGGGGTTCGAAATTCACCCCTCCACTTT. Drawing the rest from reference TRBV2 and TRBJ1-6, the complete variable domain is EPEVTQTPSHQVTQMGQEVILRCVPISNHLYFYWYRQILGQKVEFLVSFYNNEISEKSEIFDDQFSVERPDGSNFTLKIRSTKLEDSAMYFCAGQLSGVRNSPLHFGNGTRLTVT.

The CDR3 nucleotides read TGTGCCAGCCCCCTGAACACCGGGGAGCTGTTTTTT. Protein sequence: CASPLNTGELFF. The V and J genes are TRBV5-4 and TRBJ2-2; D unresolved. Germline loops: CDR1 SGHNT, CDR2 YYREEE (reference sequence). V was trimmed by 7 bases and J by 1 base, leaving 5 bases between them. This CDR3 is built from 12 residues. The full variable domain, in which reference TRBV5-4 and TRBJ2-2 provide the parts outside the CDR3, is ETGVTQSPTHLIKTRGQQVTLRCSSQSGHNTVSWYQQALGQGPQFIFQYYREEENGRGNFPPRFSGLQFPNYSSELNVNALELDDSALYLCASPLNTGELFFGEGSRLTVL.

The CDR3 nucleotides are TGTGCCAGCAGCGGGACAAGTAAAGAGACCCAGTACTTC. As protein: CASSGTSKETQYF. This chain connects TRBV6-1 to TRBJ2-5; TRBD1 is a possible D gene (6 bases). There are 13 residues in the CDR3. The germline V and J ends were trimmed by 6 bases and 3 bases, with 11 bases remaining between them. Per the germline V gene, CDR1 is MNHNS and CDR2 is SASEGT.

The chain recombines TRBV9 with TRBJ2-5; tentatively, D is TRBD2 (5 bases). V shed 3 bases and J shed 2 bases, with 14 bases lying between them. CDR3 length: 15 amino acids. From germline, CDR1 is SGDLS and CDR2 YYNGEE. CDR3 residues: CASSGPGLLQETQYF. CDR3 nucleotides: TGTGCCAGCAGCGGACCTGGACTTTTACAAGAGACCCAGTACTTC.

The chain links TRBV5-1 to TRBJ2-5; possibly TRBD1 for D (5 bases). Germline loops: CDR1 SGHRS, CDR2 YFSETQ. Between the trimmed V and J ends, which lost 0 bases and 2 bases, there was a span of 8 bases. This CDR3 has 14 amino acids. In DNA, the CDR3 is TGCGCCAGCAGCTTGGGACGGACACAAGAGACCCAGTACTTC. Translation gives CASSLGRTQETQYF.

This sequence joins TRBV30 and TRBJ2-5, with D possibly matching TRBD2 (5 bases). The V end lost 1 base, the J end lost 7 bases, and 13 bases lay between the germline ends. The germline gives CDR1 GTSNPN, CDR2 SVGIG (reference sequence). The CDR3 is made up of 13 amino acids. The CDR3 spells CAWSETRAGTQYF. The CDR3, as DNA: TGTGCCTGGAGTGAGACCCGGGCGGGGACCCAGTACTTC.

The rearrangement uses TRBV2 and TRBJ1-2; TRBD1 matches at 8 bases. This CDR3 comprises 14 residues. Germline values: CDR1 SNHLY, CDR2 FYNNEI. V shed 7 bases, J shed 4 bases, and the junction held 8 bases outside the gene matches. DNA for the CDR3: TGTGCCAGCATCTCTGGGGGACAGGTCTATGGCTACACCTTC. Translating gives CASISGGQVYGYTF.

In the case of this clone: Other nucleotide sequences from this sample produce the same CDR3. The chain carries TRBV10-3 and TRBJ2-7; D not certain. The V end lost 0 bases, the J end lost 3 bases, and 3 bases lay between the germline ends. CDR3 length: 12 residues. CDR1 is ENHRY, CDR2 SYGVKD, per germline. CDR3 loop: CAISESYYEQYF. In nucleotides, the CDR3 is TGTGCCATCAGTGAGTCTTACTACGAGCAGTACTTC.